These 3 T cell receptor beta chains share one sample of origin, sequenced in a study of identical twins. TCRdb recomputed calls from the 5' RACE reads with MiXCR, one row per CDR3 protein. The sample records around 530,000 distinct CDR3 sequences, 12% to 15% being singletons. The same data also went into a second study, on yellow fever vaccine responses in identical twins.

Sequencing input: CD4+ T cells sorted from blood. The source of these receptors is a young woman in good health.

The gene calls are TRBV28 and TRBJ2-1; 13 bases are shared with TRBD2. The CDR3 loop spans 16 amino acids. With 7 bases clipped from V and 8 bases from J, the junction kept 11 bases outside the gene matches. Germline V gives CDR1 MDHEN, CDR2 SYDVKM. The CDR3 spells CASKSSGLAGEDEQFF. In nucleotides, the CDR3 is TGTGCCAGCAAAAGCTCCGGACTAGCGGGAGAAGATGAGCAGTTCTTC.

This chain uses TRBV5-5 with TRBJ2-3, with TRBD1 identical over 7 bases. The trim removed 0 bases at V and 2 bases at J, leaving 6 bases unmatched. Germline-derived CDR1 and CDR2 are SGHKS and YYEKEE (reference sequence). The CDR3 has 16 residues. This CDR3 is CASSLVQGSYTDTQYF. CDR3 DNA sequence: TGTGCCAGCAGCTTGGTACAGGGGTCATACACAGATACGCAGTATTTT.

The chain carries TRBV5-1 and TRBJ1-1; D might be TRBD1 (6 bases). CDR3 size: 16 residues. V was cut by 0 bases and J by 5 bases, with 17 bases left in between. The germline V gene encodes CDR1 SGHRS and CDR2 YFSETQ. The CDR3 bases are TGCGCCAGCAGCTTGGGGACAGTTAGGGGGAATACTGAAGCTTTCTTT. This encodes CASSLGTVRGNTEAFF.